This T cell receptor beta chain was recovered during a study of shared clonotypes between healthy human individuals. Study conclusions and caveats: Few donors limited the genetic and exposure-history diversity represented. Relative to memory subsets, naive subsets generally showed larger estimated richness. Naive CD4 clonotype sharing across a few donors was about 5%.

As to this clone: Its cognate antigen is unknown.

Sequencing was performed with immunoSEQ multiplex PCR; in TCRdb, only in-frame clones are kept and a portion is missing. The sample consists of some 1,900,000 clones, about 94% of them appearing once. The CDR3 runs 15 residues. Germline V gene lookup returns CDR1 MNHEY and CDR2 SVGAGI. V shed 0 bases and J shed 6 bases, with 14 bases lying between them. Naive CD8 cells lacked CD45RO, underwent positive selection for CCR7 and left out terminally differentiated effector memory CD45RA+ cells. The study drew all its donors from Caucasian adults living in Nashville, Tennessee. The sequenced sample consisted of naive CD8+ T cells sorted from blood. This receptor was taken from a man younger than 35 in good health. The genes are TRBV6-5 and TRBJ1-2; a weak D match, TRBD1 (6 bases). CDR3 sequence reads: CASSYSAGALNGYTF. As DNA, the CDR3 is TGTGCCAGCAGTTACTCTGCGGGGGCCCTCAATGGCTACACCTTC.